This TCR beta chain comes out of a study of HIV-infected patients and healthy controls. Whole blood was used without fractionation, so all unsorted peripheral T cells were included. Reverse transcription used around 540 ng RNA and constant-region primers for alpha and beta. Alpha and beta chain libraries were made separately by chain-specific third strand synthesis with multiplexing indices. TCRdb analysed the 5' RACE reads with MiXCR anew, one entry per CDR3 protein. Among around 7,500 distinct CDR3 sequences listed, 7% to 9% were seen once. As regards this clonotype: Its antigen is as yet unknown.

The germline V gene encodes CDR1 LNHNV and CDR2 YYDKDF (reference sequence). The V segment lost 3 bases and the J segment 7 bases; nucleotides outside the gene matches: 4. The CDR3 runs to 15 residues. Broader study findings: Significantly higher mean Gini indices appeared in HIV-infected repertoires, possibly reflecting oligoclonality. Eight alpha and eight beta V genes differed significantly in mean usage between HIV-infected patients and controls.

This clonotype was sampled from an adult with HIV infection. The sample in question was blood, obtained before antiretroviral therapy. This chain uses TRBV15 with TRBJ2-1; 12 bases map to TRBD1. The CDR3 DNA sequence: TGTGCCACCAGCAGGGGACAGGGGGCAGTGAATGAGCAGTTCTTC. Encoded protein: CATSRGQGAVNEQFF.